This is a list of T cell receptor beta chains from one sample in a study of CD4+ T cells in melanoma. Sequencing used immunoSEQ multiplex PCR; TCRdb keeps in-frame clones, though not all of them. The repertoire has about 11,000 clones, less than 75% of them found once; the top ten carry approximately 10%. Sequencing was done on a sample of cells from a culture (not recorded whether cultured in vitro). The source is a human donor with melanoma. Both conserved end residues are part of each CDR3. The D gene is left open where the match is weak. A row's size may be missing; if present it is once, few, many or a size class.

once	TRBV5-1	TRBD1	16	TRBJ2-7	TGCGCCAGCAGCTTGGATATTGTGGGGCAGGGGGACGAGCAGTACTTC	CASSLDIVGQGDEQYF
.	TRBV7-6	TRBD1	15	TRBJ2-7	TGTGCCAGCAGCCCATGGGACAGGGGGATCGACGAGCAGTACTTC	CASSPWDRGIDEQYF
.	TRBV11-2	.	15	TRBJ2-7	TGTGCCAGCAGCTTTGAGGTCGGGCGGAGCTACGAGCAGTACTTC	CASSFEVGRSYEQYF
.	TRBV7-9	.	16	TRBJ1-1	TGTGCCAGCAGCTTAGGCCCGAGCCAATCGGGCACTGAAGCTTTCTTT	CASSLGPSQSGTEAFF
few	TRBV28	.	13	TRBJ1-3	TGTGCCAGCATTCTAGGGGCGGGAAACACCATATATTTT	CASILGAGNTIYF
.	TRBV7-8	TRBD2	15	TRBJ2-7	TGTGCCAGCAGCCCCTTTAGCGGGGGGGCCCACGAGCAGTACTTC	CASSPFSGGAHEQYF
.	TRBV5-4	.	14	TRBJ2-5	TGTGCCAGCAGCTTGGCGGGGTCCCAAGAGACCCAGTACTTC	CASSLAGSQETQYF
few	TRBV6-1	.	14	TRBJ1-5	TGTGCCAGCAGTGCCCAGGGAGGCCATCAGCCCCAGCATTTT	CASSAQGGHQPQHF
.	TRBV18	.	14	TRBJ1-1	TGTGCCAGCTCACCACGGTCTCGGGATACCCAAGCTTTCTTT	CASSPRSRDTQAFF
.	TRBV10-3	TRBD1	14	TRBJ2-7	TGTGCCATCAGTAGACAGGGGGATTCTTACGAGCAGTACTTC	CAISRQGDSYEQYF
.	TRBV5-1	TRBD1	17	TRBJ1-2	TGCGCCAGCAGCCAGAATCCGCCCGGACAGGGGTACTCTGGCTACACCTTC	CASSQNPPGQGYSGYTF
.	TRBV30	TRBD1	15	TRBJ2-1	TGTGCCTGGAGGTTTGGGGACAGGGATTACAATGAGCAGTTCTTC	CAWRFGDRDYNEQFF
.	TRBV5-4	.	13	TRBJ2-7	TGTGCCAGCAGTGAGTCCCCCGGCGACGAGCAGTACTTC	CASSESPGDEQYF
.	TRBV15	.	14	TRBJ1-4	TGTGCCACCAGCAGAGAGAGCCATAATGAAAAACTGTTTTTT	CATSRESHNEKLFF
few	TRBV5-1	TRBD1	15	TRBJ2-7	TGCGCCAGCAGCCGCCAGGGACAGGGCGTGGACGAGCAGTACTTC	CASSRQGQGVDEQYF
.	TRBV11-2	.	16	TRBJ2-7	TGTGCCAGCAGCTTAAGAGGCCGGGACCCCTACTACGAGCAGTACTTC	CASSLRGRDPYYEQYF
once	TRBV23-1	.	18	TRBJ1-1	TGCGCCAGCAGAGAATTGCTGACGGGGAAGGGGGGGAACACTGAAGCTTTCTTT	CASRELLTGKGGNTEAFF
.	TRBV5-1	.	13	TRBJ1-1	TGCGCCAGCAGCTTGGGATACAGGGCTGAAGCTTTCTTT	CASSLGYRAEAFF
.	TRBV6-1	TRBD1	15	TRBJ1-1	TGTGCCAGCAGGTCCGGGACAGGGTCGGACACTGAAGCTTTCTTT	CASRSGTGSDTEAFF
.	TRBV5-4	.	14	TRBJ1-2	TGTGCCAGCAGCTTAACCGGGCGCAACTATGGCTACACCTTC	CASSLTGRNYGYTF
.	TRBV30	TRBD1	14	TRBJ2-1	TGTGCCTGGAGTGTGGACAGGCGGCACAATGAGCAGTTCTTC	CAWSVDRRHNEQFF
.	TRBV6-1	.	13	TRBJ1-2	TGTGCCAGCAGTGAAAACGGATTCTATGGCTACACCTTC	CASSENGFYGYTF
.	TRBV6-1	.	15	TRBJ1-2	TGTGCCAGCATTAAAAAGAGGGAGGGGGAAGGAGGCTACACCTTC	CASIKKREGEGGYTF
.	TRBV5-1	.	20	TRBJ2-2	TGCGCCAGCAGCTCCTACGCGCAGGGAGAATCATTCGCGAACACCGGGGAGCTGTTTTTT	CASSSYAQGESFANTGELFF
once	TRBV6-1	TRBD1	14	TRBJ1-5	TGTGCCATCAGTGACTCGACAGGGTATCAGCCCCAGCATTTT	CAISDSTGYQPQHF
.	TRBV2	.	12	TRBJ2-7	TGTGCCACCACAGGCGGTTCCTACGAGCAGTACTTC	CATTGGSYEQYF
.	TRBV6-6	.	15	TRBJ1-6	TGTGCCAGCAGAGGAAAGGACCGAGATAATTCACCCCTCCACTTT	CASRGKDRDNSPLHF
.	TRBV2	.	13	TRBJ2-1	TGTGCCAGACAGGGTGATGTTAGCAATGAGCAGTTCTTC	CARQGDVSNEQFF
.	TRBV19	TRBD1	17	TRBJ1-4	TGTGCCAGCCACCCCTCCGGGACAGGGAAAGATTTTGGAAAACTGTTTTTT	CASHPSGTGKDFGKLFF
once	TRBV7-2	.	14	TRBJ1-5	TGTGCCAGCAGCTTAGCCCAGGGGTTTCAGCCCCAGCATTTT	CASSLAQGFQPQHF
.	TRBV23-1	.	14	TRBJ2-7	TGCGCCAGCGTGGAGGTCCGAACCTCCTACGAGCAGTACTTC	CASVEVRTSYEQYF
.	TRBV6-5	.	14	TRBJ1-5	TGTGCCAGCAGTATAGGGTTCGGCAATCAGCCCCAGCATTTT	CASSIGFGNQPQHF
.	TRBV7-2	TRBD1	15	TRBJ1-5	TGTGCCAGCAGCCTGGACAGGGGGCGCAATCAGCCCCAGCATTTT	CASSLDRGRNQPQHF
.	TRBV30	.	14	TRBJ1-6	TGTGCCTGGAGTGTCGGGTGGACGGATTCACCCCTCCACTTT	CAWSVGWTDSPLHF
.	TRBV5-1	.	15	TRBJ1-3	TGCGCCAGCAGCCTTGAAGGGCTCTCTGGAAACACCATATATTTT	CASSLEGLSGNTIYF
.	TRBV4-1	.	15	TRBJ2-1	TGCGCCAGCAGCCAAGAATATCACAGGGAAAGTGAGCAGTTCTTC	CASSQEYHRESEQFF
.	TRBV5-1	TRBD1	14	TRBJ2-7	TGCGCCAGCAGCCAATACAGGGGATCCTACGAGCAGTACTTC	CASSQYRGSYEQYF
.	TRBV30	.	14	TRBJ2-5	TGTGCCCTATCTAAGAGGGGGGTTAAAGAGACCCAGTACTTC	CALSKRGVKETQYF
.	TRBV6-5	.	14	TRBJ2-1	TGTGCCAGCAGTTACCGGGGGGCCGGGGATGAGCAGTTCTTC	CASSYRGAGDEQFF
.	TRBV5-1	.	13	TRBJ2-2	TGCGCCAGCAGCCGAGAATGGGAAGGGGAGCTGTTTTTT	CASSREWEGELFF
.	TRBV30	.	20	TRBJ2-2	TGTGCCTGGAGTGGCCTGGTCCGCGAGATGCCCGGGGCCAACACCGGGGAGCTGTTTTTT	CAWSGLVREMPGANTGELFF
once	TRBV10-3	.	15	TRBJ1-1	TGTGCCATCAGTGAGTCTCAGGATTTGAACACTGAAGCTTTCTTT	CAISESQDLNTEAFF
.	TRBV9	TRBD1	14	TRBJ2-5	TGTGCCAGCAGCGGGACAGGGTGGGAAGAGACCCAGTACTTC	CASSGTGWEETQYF
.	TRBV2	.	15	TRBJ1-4	TGTGCCAGCAAGAAGAATCAGGTGCGCAATGAAAAACTGTTTTTT	CASKKNQVRNEKLFF
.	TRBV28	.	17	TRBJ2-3	TGTGCCAGCAGACCCTGGGAGTTTCGGGGGGCCGGAGATACGCAGTATTTT	CASRPWEFRGAGDTQYF
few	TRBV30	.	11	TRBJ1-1	TGTGCAGGCCGGGACGGCTATGAAGCTTTCTTT	CAGRDGYEAFF
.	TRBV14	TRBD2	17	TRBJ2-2	TGTGCCAGCAGTCCCTTTCGGGGGGGCCAGAGAACCGGGGAGCTGTTTTTT	CASSPFRGGQRTGELFF
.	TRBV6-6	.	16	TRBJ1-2	TGTGCCACCATCCGGCTGTCGGTGGCAGGGTCCTATGGCTACACCTTC	CATIRLSVAGSYGYTF
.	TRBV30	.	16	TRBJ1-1	TGTGCCTGGAGCCCGCGGGGGCGACTCCCGAACACTGAAGCTTTCTTT	CAWSPRGRLPNTEAFF
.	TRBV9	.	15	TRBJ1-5	TGTGCCAGCAGCGTAACGGGACAAGGCAGCCAGCCCCAGCATTTT	CASSVTGQGSQPQHF
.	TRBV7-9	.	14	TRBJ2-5	TGTGCCAGCAGCTTTGGTAAAGGTGGGGAGACCCAGTACTTC	CASSFGKGGETQYF
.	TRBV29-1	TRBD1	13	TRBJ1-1	TGCAGCGTTGGGCAGGGGGTTAACACTGAAGCTTTCTTT	CSVGQGVNTEAFF
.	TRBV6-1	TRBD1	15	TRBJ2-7	TGTGCCAGCAGTGAGTGGGGGACAGGGCCCTACGAGCAGTACTTC	CASSEWGTGPYEQYF
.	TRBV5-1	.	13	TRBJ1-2	TGCGCCAGCAGCCTAGACAGCTACTATGGCTACACCTTC	CASSLDSYYGYTF
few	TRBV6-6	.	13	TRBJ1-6	TGTGCCAGCAGTTACGGGGGTGAAACACCCCTCCACTTT	CASSYGGETPLHF
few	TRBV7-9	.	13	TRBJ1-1	TGTGCCAGCAGCTTCTCAGGGCGGACTGAAGCTTTCTTT	CASSFSGRTEAFF
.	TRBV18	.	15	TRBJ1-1	TGTGCCAGCTCACCCGGACGGCTCATGAACACTGAAGCTTTCTTT	CASSPGRLMNTEAFF